The present TCR beta chain was sequenced within a study of T cells after yellow fever vaccination. TCRdb reprocessed the 5' RACE reads via MiXCR and lists one record per CDR3 protein. The sample records roughly 500,000 distinct CDR3 sequences, about 19% being singletons. In its sample, this clonotype was seen a few times. The CDR3 runs 15 residues. Germline loops: CDR1 LNHDA, CDR2 SQIVND (reference sequence). The ends were cut back, 0 bases at V and 6 bases at J, with 14 bases in the middle. Sequenced material: PBMCs, taken 15 days after the yellow fever booster vaccination. V and J are TRBV19 and TRBJ1-2, with unresolved D. The sequence was obtained from a man aged 30 to 39 who received the YFV17D yellow fever vaccine. This CDR3 is CASSIDIPPGDGYTF. Written as DNA, the CDR3 is TGTGCCAGTAGTATAGATATTCCCCCTGGGGATGGCTACACCTTC.